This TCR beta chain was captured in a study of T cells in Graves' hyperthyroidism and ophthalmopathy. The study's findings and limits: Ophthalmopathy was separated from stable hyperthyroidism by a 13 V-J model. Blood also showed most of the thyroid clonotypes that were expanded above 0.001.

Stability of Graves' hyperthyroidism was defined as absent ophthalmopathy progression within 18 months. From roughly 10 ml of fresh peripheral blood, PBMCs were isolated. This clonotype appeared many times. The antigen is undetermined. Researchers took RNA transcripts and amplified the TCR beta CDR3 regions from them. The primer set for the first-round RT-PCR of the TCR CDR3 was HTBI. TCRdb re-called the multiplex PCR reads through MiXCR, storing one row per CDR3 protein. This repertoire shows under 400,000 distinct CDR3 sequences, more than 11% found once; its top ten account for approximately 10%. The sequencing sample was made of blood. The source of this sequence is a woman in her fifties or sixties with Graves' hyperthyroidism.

The CDR3 bases are TGCAGTGCTAGAGAACAGACAGGTAATCAGCCCCAGCATTTT. Encoded protein: CSAREQTGNQPQHF. The V and J genes are TRBV20-1 and TRBJ1-5; possible D gene TRBD1, 6 bases. The CDR3 sequence is 14 residues long. With 0 bases removed from V and 4 bases from J, the gap between germline ends came to 10 bases. Germline V gene data show CDR1 as DFQATT and CDR2 as SNEGSKA (reference sequence).